This TCR beta chain was captured in a study of T-cell reconstitution after alpha-beta-depleted transplantation in children. Researchers prepared the TCRbeta library using unique molecular identifiers, the study reports. TCRdb redid the calling of the PCR reads with MiXCR, one entry per CDR3 protein. The sample gives about 540,000 distinct CDR3 sequences, 18% of which show up once; more than 2.5% is in the top ten. Germline CDR1 is LGHDT and CDR2 is YNNKEL (reference sequence). The CDR3 covers 15 residues. Trimming left V 0 bases short and J 4 bases short, with 10 bases between. This sequence was found in a human donor who donated a stem cell graft to a child with acute lymphoblastic leukemia. This specimen consisted of PBMCs from the stem cell graft donor, obtained from the stem cell graft. The gene calls are TRBV3-1 and TRBJ2-1, with D uncertain. This CDR3 reads CASSQDLTGYNEQFF. DNA for the CDR3: TGTGCCAGCAGCCAAGATCTTACCGGGTACAATGAGCAGTTCTTC.